Following are 30 T cell receptor beta chains from one sample sequenced in a study of PD-1 blockade in classical Hodgkin lymphoma. Using immunoSEQ multiplex PCR, the repertoire was profiled, and TCRdb retains in-frame clones only, with some absent. Of around 14,000 clones in the sample, 60% to 80% were seen once. All patients relapsed after autologous stem cell transplantation, and brentuximab vedotin exposure varied. The sequencing here drew on peripheral blood mononuclear cells (PBMCs), taken before the second cycle of nivolumab. These receptors all come from a human donor with classical Hodgkin lymphoma.

The V gene is TRBV6-5, the J gene TRBJ2-7; 7 bases fit TRBD1. This CDR3 spans 13 amino acids. V lost 7 bases to trimming and J lost 2 bases; unmatched junction nucleotides: 5. The germline V gene encodes CDR1 MNHEY and CDR2 SVGAGI. CDR3 loop: CASKMTGTYEQYF. The CDR3 DNA reads TGTGCCAGCAAAATGACAGGGACCTACGAGCAGTACTTC.

The genes are TRBV7-9 and TRBJ1-5, with D possibly matching TRBD1 (5 bases). The V and J ends lost 6 bases and 2 bases respectively, with 11 bases between them. CDR1 and CDR2 from the germline V gene are SEHNR and FQNEAQ (reference sequence). The CDR3 extends over 14 amino acids. The DNA for the CDR3 is TGTGCCAGCAGTAGTCAGGGCGGCAATCAGCCCCAGCATTTT. Protein product: CASSSQGGNQPQHF. Complete variable domain (other parts from reference TRBV7-9 and TRBJ1-5): DTGVSQNPRHKITKRGQNVTFRCDPISEHNRLYWYRQTLGQGPEFLTYFQNEAQLEKSRLLSDRFSAERPKGSFSTLEIQRTEQGDSAMYLCASSSQGGNQPQHFGDGTRLSIL.

This chain connects TRBV10-3 to TRBJ1-4; D uncertain. The CDR3 sequence is 12 residues long. V was cut by 5 bases and J by 8 bases, with 9 bases left in between. Germline V CDR1 and CDR2: ENHRY, SYGVKD. The CDR3 loop reads CAISIRSEKLFF. The CDR3 DNA reads TGTGCCATCAGTATACGCAGCGAAAAACTGTTTTTT.

The chain employs TRBV29-1 and TRBJ2-5; D unresolved. V was clipped by 4 bases and J by 4 bases, with 4 bases between them. The CDR3 spans 10 residues. Per germline, CDR1 SQVTM and CDR2 ANQGSEA. The CDR3 sequence is CSVATETQYF. CDR3 bases: TGCAGCGTTGCAACAGAGACCCAGTACTTC.

The chain combines TRBV28 with TRBJ1-5, with no clear D. The germline V and J ends were trimmed by 2 bases and 5 bases, with 4 bases remaining between them. The CDR3 loop spans 12 amino acids. CDR1 and CDR2 from the germline V gene are MDHEN and SYDVKM. The CDR3 region has the DNA TGTGCCAGCAGTTTAGTTTATCAGCCCCAGCATTTT. Its protein product is CASSLVYQPQHF.

The chain employs TRBV7-2 and TRBJ1-3; maybe TRBD1 (5 bases). V lost 5 bases to trimming and J lost 0 bases, with 14 bases between them. The length of the CDR3 is 16 residues. Germline-derived CDR1 and CDR2 are SGHTA and FQGNSA. The CDR3 sequence is CASSRVGGASGNTIYF. The CDR3 region has the DNA TGTGCCAGCAGCCGGGTGGGGGGTGCCTCTGGAAACACCATATATTTT.

The chain carries TRBV4-2 and TRBJ1-4, with D hard to call. The CDR3 is 12 residues long. Germline V gene lookup returns CDR1 LGHNA and CDR2 YNFKEQ. V lost 4 bases and J lost 4, with 4 bases in between. The DNA of the CDR3 is TGTGCCAGCAGCCTTATTAATGAAAAACTGTTTTTT. It codes for CASSLINEKLFF.

Judged by abundance, this clone is medium-sized. V and J are TRBV5-6 and TRBJ2-7; D uncertain. V was clipped by 0 bases and J by 5 bases, with 9 bases between them. CDR3 length: 13 amino acids. CDR1 SGHDT and CDR2 YYEEEE come from the germline V gene. The CDR3 nucleotides are TGTGCCAGCAGCTTGGGAGTTTCCCACGAGCAGTACTTC. This codes for CASSLGVSHEQYF.

The CDR3 spells CASSVNSLGGDYGYTF. The CDR3 bases are TGTGCCAGCAGCGTAAATAGCCTTGGGGGGGACTATGGCTACACCTTC. The chain employs TRBV9 and TRBJ1-2, with D tentatively TRBD1 (5 bases). The V end lost 1 base, the J end lost 3 bases, and 16 bases lay between the germline ends. This CDR3 is 16 amino acids long. CDR1 and CDR2 (germline): SGDLS, YYNGEE.

The CDR3: CASSLRGLIEQFF. The CDR3 bases are TGTGCCAGCAGCTTGAGGGGTCTTATTGAGCAGTTCTTC. The rearrangement joins TRBV5-6 to TRBJ2-1; TRBD1 might be the D (5 bases). From germline, CDR1 is SGHDT and CDR2 YYEEEE. CDR3 size: 13 residues. Deletions cut 1 base from V and 9 bases from J, with 11 bases between. The entire variable domain, with the rest obtained from reference TRBV5-6 and TRBJ2-1, is as follows: DAGVTQSPTHLIKTRGQQVTLRCSPKSGHDTVSWYQQALGQGPQFIFQYYEEEERQRGNFPDRFSGHQFPNYSSELNVNALLLGDSALYLCASSLRGLIEQFFGPGTRLTVL.

This chain joins TRBV27 and TRBJ2-2; 8 bases align to TRBD2. V lost 3 bases, J lost 6 bases, and 3 bases stayed unmatched. Germline CDR1 MNHEY, CDR2 SMNVEV (reference sequence). This CDR3 is 14 amino acids long. CDR3 amino acids: CASSFRGLAGELFF. The DNA of the CDR3 is TGTGCCAGCAGTTTTAGGGGACTAGCCGGGGAGCTGTTTTTT.

The genes are TRBV4-1 and TRBJ1-5; 9 positions agree with TRBD1. Per germline, CDR1 MGHRA and CDR2 YSYEKL. V was clipped by 0 bases and J by 6 bases; unmatched bases: 6. The CDR3 extends over 16 amino acids. CDR3 DNA sequence: TGCGCCAGCAGCCAAGACCCAGGGACAGGGACTCAGCCCCAGCATTTT. Translating it yields CASSQDPGTGTQPQHF.

The chain has TRBV7-2 and TRBJ2-1, with 8 bases identical to TRBD1. Germline CDR1 SGHTA, CDR2 FQGNSA. V shed 1 base, J shed 6 bases, and the junction held 5 bases outside the gene matches. The CDR3 has 15 amino acids. The CDR3 region is CASSLGTGHFNEQFF. CDR3 coding DNA: TGTGCCAGCAGCTTAGGGACAGGGCACTTCAATGAGCAGTTCTTC. The complete variable domain, with remaining parts taken from reference TRBV7-2 and TRBJ2-1, reads GAGVSQSPSNKVTEKGKDVELRCDPISGHTALYWYRQSLGQGLEFLIYFQGNSAPDKSGLPSDRFSAERTGGSVSTLTIQRTQQEDSAVYLCASSLGTGHFNEQFFGPGTRLTVL.

V and J are TRBV5-1 and TRBJ1-4; D is unclear. Trimming left V 4 bases short and J 7 bases short, with 14 bases between. Germline V gene lookup returns CDR1 SGHRS and CDR2 YFSETQ. CDR3 length: 14 residues. The CDR3 protein is CASSPLGRVEKLFF. CDR3 in DNA: TGCGCCAGCAGCCCCCTGGGGAGAGTTGAAAAACTGTTTTTT.

The chain uses TRBV5-1 and TRBJ2-7; TRBD1 matches at 7 bases. The CDR3 sequence is 15 residues long. The germline CDR1 and CDR2 sequences are SGHRS and YFSETQ. Unmatched junction bases numbered 13, after V lost 4 bases and J lost 6 bases. CDR3: CASSPQQGPAGEQYF. CDR3 sequence (DNA): TGCGCCAGCAGCCCGCAACAGGGGCCCGCTGGCGAGCAGTACTTC.

This chain joins TRBV2 and TRBJ2-1; 9 positions agree with TRBD1. V trimming: 5 bases; J trimming: 0 bases; junction bases outside the gene matches: 5. The CDR3 is 16 residues long. Germline values: CDR1 SNHLY, CDR2 FYNNEI. CDR3 sequence reads: CASSRAGQGSYNEQFF. The CDR3, as DNA: TGTGCCAGCAGTCGCGCGGGACAGGGCTCCTACAATGAGCAGTTCTTC.

The V call is TRBV6-5, the J call TRBJ1-1; 8 bases match TRBD1. V dropped 3 bases and J dropped 3; count of bases not matched to a gene: 9. The CDR3 runs to 16 residues. Germline assignment: CDR1 MNHEY and CDR2 SVGAGI. Written as DNA, the CDR3 is TGTGCCAGCAGTTATCACCTGGGACAGGAGTACACTGAAGCTTTCTTT. It translates to CASSYHLGQEYTEAFF.

The chain employs TRBV14 and TRBJ2-5; D might be TRBD1 (5 bases). CDR1 SGHDN and CDR2 FVKESK come from the germline V gene. V lost 1 base, J lost 5 bases, and 11 bases lay in between. This CDR3 spans 14 amino acids. As DNA, the CDR3 is TGTGCCAGCAGCCAAGTTGGCAGGGCGGAGACCCAGTACTTC. Its protein is CASSQVGRAETQYF.

This sequence joins TRBV4-3 and TRBJ2-2, with D uncertain. The CDR3 consists of 16 residues. From germline, CDR1 is LGHNA and CDR2 YSLEER. The V and J ends lost 0 bases and 5 bases respectively, with 13 bases between them. CDR3 bases: TGCGCCAGCAGCCAAGAGCGGCTGCAACGAACCGGGGAGCTGTTTTTT. The encoded protein is CASSQERLQRTGELFF.

This chain uses TRBV5-6 with TRBJ2-3; 8 nucleotides agree with TRBD2. Germline V gene data show CDR1 as SGHDT and CDR2 as YYEEEE. CDR3 length equals 13 residues. The junction had 2 bases not matched to a gene; V was cut back by 1 base and J by 7 bases. This CDR3 reads CASSLTGGNTQYF. DNA of the CDR3: TGTGCCAGCAGCTTGACGGGGGGGAATACGCAGTATTTT.

This clone was seen a handful of times. V gene TRBV28 combines with J gene TRBJ1-2, with TRBD1 identical over 10 bases. This CDR3 comprises 15 residues. Germline values: CDR1 MDHEN, CDR2 SYDVKM. V gave up 11 bases and J gave up 2 bases; unmatched junction bases: 11. CDR3 loop: CAVRDRGTENYGYTF. The CDR3 region has the DNA TGTGCCGTCCGGGACAGGGGAACCGAAAACTATGGCTACACCTTC.

The CDR3 region has the DNA TGTGCCAGCAGCTTAACGGTTTCCGGCTCCTACAATGAGCAGTTCTTC. Translated: CASSLTVSGSYNEQFF. V gene TRBV11-2 combines with J gene TRBJ2-1, with no clear D. Germline V gene lookup returns CDR1 SGHAT and CDR2 FQNNGV. CDR3 length: 16 amino acids. V was cut by 2 bases and J by 0 bases, with 11 bases left in between.

The V gene is TRBV10-1, the J gene TRBJ1-3; unclear D gene. V lost 6 bases and J 0 bases, leaving 0 bases between the germline ends. From germline, CDR1 is WNHNN and CDR2 SYGVQD (reference sequence). This CDR3 is built from 11 residues. The CDR3 region is CASSSGNTIYF. The CDR3 DNA is TGCGCCAGCAGCTCTGGAAACACCATATATTTT.

There are a few counts of this clone. The rearrangement uses TRBV27 and TRBJ1-5, with D perhaps TRBD1 (5 bases). The CDR3 totals 14 residues. Germline V gene sequence: CDR1 MNHEY, CDR2 SMNVEV (reference sequence). Deletions cut 8 bases from V and 1 base from J, with 12 bases between. This CDR3 is CASSIGASNQPQHF. In nucleotides, the CDR3 is TGTGCCAGCTCGATCGGGGCAAGCAATCAGCCCCAGCATTTT.

The chain has TRBV7-8 and TRBJ2-2, with D possibly being TRBD1 (7 bases). From germline, CDR1 is SGHVS and CDR2 FQNEAQ. This CDR3 comprises 14 residues. The V and J ends lost 4 bases and 7 bases respectively, with 13 bases between them. The CDR3 sequence is CASSSQGRNGELFF. The CDR3 DNA reads as TGTGCCAGCAGCTCACAGGGGAGGAACGGGGAGCTGTTTTTT. Full variable domain (remainder filled in from reference TRBV7-8 and TRBJ2-2): GAGVSQSPRYKVAKRGQDVALRCDPISGHVSLFWYQQALGQGPEFLTYFQNEAQLDKSGLPSDRFFAERPEGSVSTLKIQRTQQEDSAVYLCASSSQGRNGELFFGEGSRLTVL.

The chain carries TRBV10-3 and TRBJ2-3; TRBD2 matches 13 bases. Germline V gene data show CDR1 as ENHRY and CDR2 as SYGVKD. CDR3 length: 16 residues. Trimming at V came to 6 bases and at J to 2 bases, leaving 5 bases not matched to a gene. The CDR3 reads CAISELAGGITDTQYF. CDR3 sequence (DNA): TGTGCCATCAGCGAACTAGCGGGGGGGATCACAGATACGCAGTATTTT.

The V gene is TRBV6-5, the J gene TRBJ1-1; D perhaps matches TRBD1 (6 bases). CDR3 size: 12 residues. V was trimmed by 6 bases and J by 7 bases, leaving 12 bases between them. Germline V CDR1 and CDR2: MNHEY, SVGAGI. CDR3 sequence: CASRKTGSEAFF. CDR3 coding DNA: TGTGCCAGCAGGAAAACAGGGAGTGAAGCTTTCTTT.

This chain joins TRBV5-1 and TRBJ2-3; TRBD2 might be the D (6 bases). This CDR3 has 16 residues. V lost 3 bases to trimming and J lost 3 bases, with 17 bases between them. Germline assignment: CDR1 SGHRS and CDR2 YFSETQ. The CDR3 sequence is CASSSVPGVYTDTQYF. The CDR3 DNA sequence: TGCGCCAGCAGCTCAGTGCCGGGGGTCTATACAGATACGCAGTATTTT.

This clone was picked up a small number of times. This sequence joins TRBV4-2 and TRBJ1-2; tentative D call: TRBD1 (6 bases). The V end lost 1 base, the J end lost 5 bases, and 14 bases lay between the germline ends. In germline, CDR1 is LGHNA, CDR2 YNFKEQ. This CDR3 has 15 amino acids. As DNA, the CDR3 is TGTGCCAGCAGCCAAGCTCAGGGGCAGTCGTATGGCTACACCTTC. This codes for CASSQAQGQSYGYTF.

The V and J genes are TRBV7-8 and TRBJ2-6, with 8 bases identical to TRBD1. Germline V CDR1 and CDR2: SGHVS, FQNEAQ. CDR3 length equals 17 residues. Unmatched junction bases numbered 9, after V lost 7 bases and J lost 1 base. The CDR3 DNA reads TGTGCCAGCAACTCCCGACAGGGGAGGTCTGGGGCCAACGTCCTGACTTTC. It specifies CASNSRQGRSGANVLTF.